This is a list of T cell receptor beta chains from one sample in a study of cytomegalovirus exposure and HLA in healthy donors. Assay used: immunoSEQ multiplex PCR; TCRdb lists only in-frame clones, some missing. The sample data list 30,000 to 35,000 clones. The material sequenced was PBMCs. Receptors were obtained from a woman in her 40s in good health and CMV-seropositive. Both conserved end residues are part of each CDR3. Fields, in order: J gene, V gene, D gene, CDR3 DNA, CDR3 protein. D genes are given only for firm matches.

>TRBJ2-1|TRBV18|TRBD2
TGTGCCAGCTCACCTCTAGCGGGAGCGGGAAATGAGCAGTTCTTC
CASSPLAGAGNEQFF
>TRBJ1-2|TRBV5-1|TRBD1
TGCGCCAGCAGCTTGACGCCTATCCCAGGGACAGACTATGGCTACACCTTC
CASSLTPIPGTDYGYTF
>TRBJ2-5|TRBV2|-
TGTGCCAGCAGTGAGGGGGCACCAACCCAGTACTTC
CASSEGAPTQYF
>TRBJ2-5|TRBV19|TRBD1
TGTGCCAGTACCGCGGACAGGGGGCGGCGAGAGACCCAGTACTTC
CASTADRGRRETQYF
>TRBJ2-5|TRBV9|-
TGTGCCAGCAGCCCTCGGGACTTACAAGAGACCCAGTACTTC
CASSPRDLQETQYF
>TRBJ1-5|TRBV30|TRBD1
TGTGCCAGCGCAAGAACAGGGGGCGGCCAGCCCCAGCATTTT
CASARTGGGQPQHF
>TRBJ2-7|TRBV6-1|TRBD2
TGTGCCAGCAGTTGGAGCGGGGGTCAATCCTACGAGCAGTACTTC
CASSWSGGQSYEQYF
>TRBJ2-3|TRBV9|-
TGTGCCAGCAGCTTTGCCGGGACTAGCACAGATACGCAGTATTTT
CASSFAGTSTDTQYF
>TRBJ1-2|TRBV18|-
TGTGCCAGCTCTGAAGAATTGGACTTCGGCTACACCTTC
CASSEELDFGYTF
>TRBJ2-5|TRBV15|-
TGTGCCACCAGCAGAGATATTGAAGAGACCCAGTACTTC
CATSRDIEETQYF
>TRBJ1-2|TRBV7-9|-
TGTGCCAGCAGCCTCCAGGACTATGGCTACACCTTC
CASSLQDYGYTF
>TRBJ1-2|TRBV7-9|TRBD1
TGTGCCAGCAGCCGACCAGAGGGGGCAGGTGGCTACACCTTC
CASSRPEGAGGYTF
>TRBJ2-1|TRBV7-9|-
TGTGCCAGCAGCTTAGTTCAAACCAGCGACTACAATGAGCAGTTCTTC
CASSLVQTSDYNEQFF
>TRBJ2-7|TRBV5-3|TRBD1
TGTGCCAGAAGCTCGACAGGGGGCGGGCATGAGCAGTACTTC
CARSSTGGGHEQYF
>TRBJ2-1|TRBV19|TRBD2
TGTGCCAGTATGAGCGGGAGACGGAACAATGAGCAGTTCTTC
CASMSGRRNNEQFF
>TRBJ2-1|TRBV6-5|TRBD1
TGTGCCAGCAGTTTTACAGGGGGAGGTGAGCAGTTCTTC
CASSFTGGGEQFF
>TRBJ2-1|TRBV9|TRBD1
TGTGCCAGCAGCGGACGGGACAGTGACAATGAGCAGTTCTTC
CASSGRDSDNEQFF
>TRBJ1-2|TRBV30|-
TGTGCCTGGAGATCGAGCTATGGCTACACCTTC
CAWRSSYGYTF
>TRBJ2-5|TRBV5-1|-
TGCGCCAGCAGCTTGTCCGTGGCCCAAGAGACCCAGTACTTC
CASSLSVAQETQYF
>TRBJ2-2|TRBV4-1|TRBD2
TGCGCCAGCAGCTTCGGGACTAGGCGCACCGGGGAGCTGTTTTTT
CASSFGTRRTGELFF